This T cell receptor (beta chain) was recorded in a study of graft-versus-host responses after intestinal transplantation. Whole-study context: Each transplant was multivisceral, liver-intestinal, or isolated intestinal. All recipients were given anti-thymocyte globulin induction, and tacrolimus and steroids were then administered for around three years.

The repertoire was sequenced with immunoSEQ multiplex PCR; TCRdb's copy has only in-frame clones and lacks some. The repertoire has roughly 98,000 clones, around 93% of them found once; the top ten carry approximately 1.1%. Between the trimmed V and J ends, which lost 2 bases and 5 bases, there was a span of 10 bases. Germline CDR1 is SGHRS and CDR2 is YFSETQ. This CDR3 region has 13 residues. Study observations and caveats: Across patients carrying graft-donor T cell macrochimerism, allografts held high graft-versus-host to host-versus-graft clonal ratios. GvH clones were found in recipient marrow; some appeared first in ileum or blood.

Turning to this clone: Its antigen remains unidentified.

The chain joins TRBV5-1 to TRBJ1-2, with D possibly matching TRBD1 (5 bases). The TCR comes from a human donor who was the organ donor for an intestinal transplant. This sample comprised unstimulated CD8+ T cells sorted from spleen or lymph node cells, obtained before transplant. CDR3 residues: CASSLGEGYGYTF. The CDR3 DNA reads as TGCGCCAGCAGCTTAGGGGAGGGGTATGGCTACACCTTC.